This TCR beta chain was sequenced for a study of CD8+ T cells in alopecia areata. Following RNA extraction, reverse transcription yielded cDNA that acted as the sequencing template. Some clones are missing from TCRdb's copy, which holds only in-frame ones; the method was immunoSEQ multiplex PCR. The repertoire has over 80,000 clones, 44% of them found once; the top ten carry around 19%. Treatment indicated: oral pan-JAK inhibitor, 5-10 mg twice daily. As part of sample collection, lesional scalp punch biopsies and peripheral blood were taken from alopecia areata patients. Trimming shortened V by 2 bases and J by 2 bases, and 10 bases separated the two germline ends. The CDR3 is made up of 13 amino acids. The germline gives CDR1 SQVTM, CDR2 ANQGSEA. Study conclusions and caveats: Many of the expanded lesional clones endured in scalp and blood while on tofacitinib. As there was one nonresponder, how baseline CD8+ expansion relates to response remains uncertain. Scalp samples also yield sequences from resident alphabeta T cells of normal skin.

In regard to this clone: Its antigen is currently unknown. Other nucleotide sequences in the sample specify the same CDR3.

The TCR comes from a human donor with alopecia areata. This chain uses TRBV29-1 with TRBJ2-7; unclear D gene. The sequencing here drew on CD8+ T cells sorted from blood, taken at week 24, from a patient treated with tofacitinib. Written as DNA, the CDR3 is TGCAGCGTTGAAACCGGTACCCCCTACGAGCAGTACTTC. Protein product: CSVETGTPYEQYF.